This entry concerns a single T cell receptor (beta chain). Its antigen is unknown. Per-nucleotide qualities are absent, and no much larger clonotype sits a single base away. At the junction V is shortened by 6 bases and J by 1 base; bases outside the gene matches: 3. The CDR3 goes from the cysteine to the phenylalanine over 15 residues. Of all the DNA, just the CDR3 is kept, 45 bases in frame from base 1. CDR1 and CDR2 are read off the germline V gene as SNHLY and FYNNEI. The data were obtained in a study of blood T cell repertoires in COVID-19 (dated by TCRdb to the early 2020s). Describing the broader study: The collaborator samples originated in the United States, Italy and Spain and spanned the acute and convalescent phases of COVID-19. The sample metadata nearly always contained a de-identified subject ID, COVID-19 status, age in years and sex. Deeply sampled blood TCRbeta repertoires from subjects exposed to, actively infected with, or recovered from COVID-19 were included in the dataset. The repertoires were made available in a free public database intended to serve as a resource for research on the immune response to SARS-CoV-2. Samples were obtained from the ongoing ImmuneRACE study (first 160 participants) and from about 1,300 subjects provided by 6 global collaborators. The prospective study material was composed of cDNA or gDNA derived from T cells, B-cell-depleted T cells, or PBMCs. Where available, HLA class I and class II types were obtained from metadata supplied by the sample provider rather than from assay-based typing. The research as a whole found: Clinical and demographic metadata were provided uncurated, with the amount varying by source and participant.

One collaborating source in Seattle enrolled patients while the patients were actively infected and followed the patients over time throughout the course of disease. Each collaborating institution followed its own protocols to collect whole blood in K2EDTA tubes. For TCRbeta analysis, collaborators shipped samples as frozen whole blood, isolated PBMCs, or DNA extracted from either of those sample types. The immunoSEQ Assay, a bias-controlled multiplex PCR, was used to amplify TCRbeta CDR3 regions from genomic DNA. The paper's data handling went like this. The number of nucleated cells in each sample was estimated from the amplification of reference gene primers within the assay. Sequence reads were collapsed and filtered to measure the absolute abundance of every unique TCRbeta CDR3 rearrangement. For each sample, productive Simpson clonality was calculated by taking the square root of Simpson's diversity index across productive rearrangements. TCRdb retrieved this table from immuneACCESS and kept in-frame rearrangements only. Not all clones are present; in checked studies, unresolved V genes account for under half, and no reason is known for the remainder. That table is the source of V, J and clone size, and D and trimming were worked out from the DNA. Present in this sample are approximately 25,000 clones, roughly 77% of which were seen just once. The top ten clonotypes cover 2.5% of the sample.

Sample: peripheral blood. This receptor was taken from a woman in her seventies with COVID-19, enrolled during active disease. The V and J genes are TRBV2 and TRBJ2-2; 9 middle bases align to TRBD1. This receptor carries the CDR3 CASRAGQGNTGELFF. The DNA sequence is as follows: TGTGCCAGCAGGGCGGGACAGGGGAACACCGGGGAGCTGTTTTTT.